Sequencing of this TCR beta chain was carried out in a study of blood T cell repertoires in COVID-19 (dated by TCRdb to 2019 to 2021). About the full investigation: The collaborator samples originated in the United States, Italy and Spain and spanned the acute and convalescent phases of COVID-19. The prospective study material was composed of cDNA or gDNA derived from T cells, B-cell-depleted T cells, or PBMCs. The dataset comprised deeply sampled blood TCRbeta repertoires from subjects exposed to, actively infected with, or recovered from COVID-19. The repertoires were released in a freely available public database meant as a resource for research on the immune response to SARS-CoV-2. Samples were obtained from the ongoing ImmuneRACE study (first 160 participants) and from roughly 1,300 subjects provided by 6 global collaborators. The sample metadata nearly always contained a de-identified subject ID, COVID-19 status, age in years and sex. HLA class I and class II types, where available, came from metadata supplied by the sample provider rather than from assay-based typing.

The immunoSEQ Assay, a bias-controlled multiplex PCR, was used to amplify TCRbeta CDR3 regions from genomic DNA. As for the authors' bioinformatics: Nucleated cell counts per sample were estimated from amplification of reference gene primers within the assay. To quantify the absolute abundance of each unique TCRbeta CDR3 rearrangement, sequence reads were collapsed and filtered. For each sample, productive Simpson clonality was calculated by taking the square root of Simpson's diversity index across productive rearrangements. The table was pulled from immuneACCESS by TCRdb, which kept in-frame rearrangements only. Such tables lose some clones; where checked, under half of the loss comes from unresolved V genes, and the rest has no known cause. The DNA gave D and trimming, while V, J and clone size come from that table. Across this sample there are about 200,000 clones, with approximately 84% seen only once. Roughly 2% of the sample belongs to the ten largest clones.

According to the germline V gene, CDR1 reads MNHEY and CDR2 reads SVGAGI. CDR3 length: 14 amino acids, cysteine to phenylalanine. Only CDR3 DNA remains: 42 bases, in frame from the first base. V loses 2 bases, J loses 3 bases, and the germline ends lie 8 bases apart. Each collaborating institution followed its own protocols to collect whole blood in K2EDTA tubes. For TCRbeta analysis, collaborator samples were shipped as frozen whole blood, as isolated PBMCs, or as DNA extracted from either sample type. Regarding this clone: Its specific antigen is unknown. Qualities for individual bases were not recorded, and no much larger clone is one base off.

What the authors observed across the whole study: How much clinical and demographic metadata was included differed by source and by participant, and the metadata was provided uncurated.

This TCR was sampled from a middle-aged man with active or convalescent COVID-19. What was sequenced was peripheral blood. The V gene is TRBV6-5 and the J gene is TRBJ1-3; the D gene is perhaps TRBD1, from 5 matching bases. The base sequence is TGTGCCAGCAGTTACAGGGGCTTTGGAAACACCATATATTTT. Its coded protein is CASSYRGFGNTIYF.